This is a list of T cell receptor beta chains from one sample in a study of PD-1 blockade in classical Hodgkin lymphoma. Data came from immunoSEQ multiplex PCR; TCRdb stores just in-frame clones and leaves some out. Of under 20,000 clones listed, roughly 72% are singletons. This specimen was peripheral blood mononuclear cells (PBMCs), taken before the fourth cycle of nivolumab. All receptors derive from a human donor with classical Hodgkin lymphoma. CDR3s include the opening cysteine and the closing phenylalanine or tryptophan. The order of the fields is CDR3 DNA, CDR3 protein, J gene, clone size, D gene, V gene. A D gene is named only where the DNA matches it firmly. Expanded clones get a size class; other rows say once, few or many, or leave the size out.

CDR3nt: TGCGCCAGCAGCTTGGCCGGGACAGGGAGAAACACCATATATTTT
CDR3aa: CASSLAGTGRNTIYF
j_gene: TRBJ1-3
abundance: -
d_gene: TRBD1
v_gene: TRBV5-1

CDR3nt: TGTGCCAGCAGCTCTGGGAGCGGGAGGGTAAATGAGCAGTTCTTC
CDR3aa: CASSSGSGRVNEQFF
j_gene: TRBJ2-1
abundance: -
d_gene: TRBD2
v_gene: TRBV7-6

CDR3nt: TGTGCCACCGCACAGGGCCCAAATGAAAAACTGTTTTTT
CDR3aa: CATAQGPNEKLFF
j_gene: TRBJ1-4
abundance: -
d_gene: -
v_gene: TRBV14

CDR3nt: TGTGCCAGCAACGAGGACCTCCGGCCCCAGCATTTT
CDR3aa: CASNEDLRPQHF
j_gene: TRBJ1-5
abundance: -
d_gene: -
v_gene: TRBV2

CDR3nt: TGCGCCAGCAGCTTGACCACAGGGGGCGGAAATGGCTACACCTTC
CDR3aa: CASSLTTGGGNGYTF
j_gene: TRBJ1-2
abundance: -
d_gene: TRBD1
v_gene: TRBV5-1

CDR3nt: TGTGCCAGCAGCGACTCTCGGACAGCTCTCAACACCGGGGAGCTGTTTTTT
CDR3aa: CASSDSRTALNTGELFF
j_gene: TRBJ2-2
abundance: -
d_gene: -
v_gene: TRBV9

CDR3nt: TGCGCCAGCAGCTCGTCCGGGACAGCGGTGGAGGAGACCCAGTACTTC
CDR3aa: CASSSSGTAVEETQYF
j_gene: TRBJ2-5
abundance: few
d_gene: TRBD1
v_gene: TRBV5-1

CDR3nt: TGCAGCGTTGATGTCAGCCTCTATGGCTACACCTTC
CDR3aa: CSVDVSLYGYTF
j_gene: TRBJ1-2
abundance: -
d_gene: -
v_gene: TRBV29-1

CDR3nt: TGCGCCAGCAGCTTTAGCGGGGGCCCAGGGGAGACCCAGTACTTC
CDR3aa: CASSFSGGPGETQYF
j_gene: TRBJ2-5
abundance: -
d_gene: TRBD2
v_gene: TRBV5-1

CDR3nt: TGTGCCAGCAGCTTCGCTCAAGAGACCCAGTACTTC
CDR3aa: CASSFAQETQYF
j_gene: TRBJ2-5
abundance: -
d_gene: -
v_gene: TRBV5-6

CDR3nt: TGTGCCAGCAGCCAAGTTTCCGGGGGGGCCACAGATACGCAGTATTTT
CDR3aa: CASSQVSGGATDTQYF
j_gene: TRBJ2-3
abundance: -
d_gene: TRBD2
v_gene: TRBV4-2

CDR3nt: TGCGCCAGCAGCCCAGATAGCGGGAGGGCACATAACGAGCAGTACTTC
CDR3aa: CASSPDSGRAHNEQYF
j_gene: TRBJ2-7
abundance: once
d_gene: TRBD2
v_gene: TRBV4-1

CDR3nt: TGTGCCAGCAGTGCAGGGGCCGGGGAGCTGTTTTTT
CDR3aa: CASSAGAGELFF
j_gene: TRBJ2-2
abundance: -
d_gene: -
v_gene: TRBV6-5

CDR3nt: TGTGCCAGCAGCTTACAGGGGGCGGGCTACGAGCAGTACTTC
CDR3aa: CASSLQGAGYEQYF
j_gene: TRBJ2-7
abundance: large
d_gene: TRBD1
v_gene: TRBV7-6

CDR3nt: TGTGCCAGCAGTGAATCCCCCTACAATGAGCAGTTCTTC
CDR3aa: CASSESPYNEQFF
j_gene: TRBJ2-1
abundance: -
d_gene: -
v_gene: TRBV6-1

CDR3nt: TGTGCCAGCAGTTCCGGGACACGGGTCTACGAGCAGTACTTC
CDR3aa: CASSSGTRVYEQYF
j_gene: TRBJ2-7
abundance: medium-sized
d_gene: -
v_gene: TRBV27

CDR3nt: TGTGCCAGCAGCTTCGCGGCGGGAAACACCATATATTTT
CDR3aa: CASSFAAGNTIYF
j_gene: TRBJ1-3
abundance: -
d_gene: -
v_gene: TRBV7-2

CDR3nt: TGTGCCAGCCTCAGAGGGACTTCTGGAAACACCATATATTTT
CDR3aa: CASLRGTSGNTIYF
j_gene: TRBJ1-3
abundance: few
d_gene: -
v_gene: TRBV2

CDR3nt: TGTGCCAGCAGCCGATTGGAGGGGACAGATACGCAGTATTTT
CDR3aa: CASSRLEGTDTQYF
j_gene: TRBJ2-3
abundance: -
d_gene: -
v_gene: TRBV14

CDR3nt: TGTGCCAGCAGCAAAGCCGGGGACACCCACCTTAACACTGAAGCTTTCTTT
CDR3aa: CASSKAGDTHLNTEAFF
j_gene: TRBJ1-1
abundance: medium-sized
d_gene: -
v_gene: TRBV21-1

CDR3nt: TGTGCCTGGGGTCGTGGGACGCCTGGCCAAGAGACCCAGTACTTC
CDR3aa: CAWGRGTPGQETQYF
j_gene: TRBJ2-5
abundance: -
d_gene: -
v_gene: TRBV30